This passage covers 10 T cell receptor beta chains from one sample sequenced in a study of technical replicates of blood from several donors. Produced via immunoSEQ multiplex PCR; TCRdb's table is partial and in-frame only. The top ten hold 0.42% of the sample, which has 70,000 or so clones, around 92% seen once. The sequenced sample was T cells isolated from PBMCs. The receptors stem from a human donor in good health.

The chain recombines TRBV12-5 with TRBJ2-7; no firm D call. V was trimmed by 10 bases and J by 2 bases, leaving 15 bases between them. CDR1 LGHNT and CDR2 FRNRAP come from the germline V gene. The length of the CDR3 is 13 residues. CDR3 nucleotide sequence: TGTGCTACAACGGGTACGAACCCCTACGAGCAGTACTTC. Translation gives CATTGTNPYEQYF.

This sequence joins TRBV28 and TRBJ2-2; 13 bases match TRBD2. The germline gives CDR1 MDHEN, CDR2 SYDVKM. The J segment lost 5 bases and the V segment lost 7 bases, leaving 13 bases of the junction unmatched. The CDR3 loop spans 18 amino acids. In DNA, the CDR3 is TGTGCCAGCACCTTGCACGGACTAGCGGGAGAAGGAACCGGGGAGCTGTTTTTT. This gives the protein CASTLHGLAGEGTGELFF.

The CDR3: CASRKQGADYGYTF. The CDR3 bases are TGTGCCAGCCGAAAACAGGGGGCTGACTATGGCTACACCTTC. The chain carries TRBV27 and TRBJ1-2; 9 nucleotides agree with TRBD1. The CDR3 runs to 14 residues. Germline assignment: CDR1 MNHEY and CDR2 SMNVEV (reference sequence). V lost 8 bases and J lost 3; bases outside the gene matches: 7.

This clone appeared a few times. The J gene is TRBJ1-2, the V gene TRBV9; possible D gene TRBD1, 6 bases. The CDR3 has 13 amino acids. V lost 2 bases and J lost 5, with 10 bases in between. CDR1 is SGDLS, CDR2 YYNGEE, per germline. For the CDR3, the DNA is TGTGCCAGCAGCGTTGACAGGCGTTATGGCTACACCTTC. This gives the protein CASSVDRRYGYTF.

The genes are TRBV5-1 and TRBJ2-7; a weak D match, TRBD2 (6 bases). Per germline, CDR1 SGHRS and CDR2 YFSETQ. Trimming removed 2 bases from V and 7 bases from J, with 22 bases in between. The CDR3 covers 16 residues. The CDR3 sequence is CASSLFSEGPGGEQYF. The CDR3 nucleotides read TGCGCCAGCAGCTTATTCTCGGAGGGGCCCGGGGGAGAGCAGTACTTC.

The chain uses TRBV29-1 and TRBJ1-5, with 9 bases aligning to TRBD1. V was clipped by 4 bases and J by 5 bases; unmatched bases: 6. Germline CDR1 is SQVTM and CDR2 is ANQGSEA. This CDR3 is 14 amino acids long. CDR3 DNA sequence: TGCAGCGTTGGAGAGACAGGGGGAGATCAGCCCCAGCATTTT. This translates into CSVGETGGDQPQHF.

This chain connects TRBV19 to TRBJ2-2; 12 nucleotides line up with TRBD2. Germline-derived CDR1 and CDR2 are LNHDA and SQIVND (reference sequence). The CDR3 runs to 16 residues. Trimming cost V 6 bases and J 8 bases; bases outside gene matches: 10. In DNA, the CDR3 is TGTGCCAGTAGATTGCTAGCGGGAGGGCCGACTGGGGAGCTGTTTTTT. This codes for CASRLLAGGPTGELFF.

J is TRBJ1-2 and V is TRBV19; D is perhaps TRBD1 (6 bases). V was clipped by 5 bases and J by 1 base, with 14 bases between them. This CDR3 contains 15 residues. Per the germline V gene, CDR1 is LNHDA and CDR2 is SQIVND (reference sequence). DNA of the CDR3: TGTGCCAGTAGTCCCTCAGGGGCGCTTAACTATGGCTACACCTTC. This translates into CASSPSGALNYGYTF.

The CDR3 protein is CASSQETGANTGELFF. CDR3 coding DNA: TGCGCCAGCAGCCAAGAAACAGGGGCGAACACCGGGGAGCTGTTTTTT. The gene calls are TRBV4-3 and TRBJ2-2, with 7 bases fitting TRBD1. Germline loops: CDR1 LGHNA, CDR2 YSLEER. V lost 0 bases, J lost 0 bases, and 1 base stayed unmatched. CDR3 length: 16 amino acids.

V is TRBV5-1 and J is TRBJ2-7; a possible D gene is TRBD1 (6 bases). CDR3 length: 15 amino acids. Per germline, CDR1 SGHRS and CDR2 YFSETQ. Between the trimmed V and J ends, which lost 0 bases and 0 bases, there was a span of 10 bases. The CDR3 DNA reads TGCGCCAGCAGCTTGGGACAGGCCTCCTCCTACGAGCAGTACTTC. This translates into CASSLGQASSYEQYF.